Here is one TCR beta chain with its context. Antigen: not known. The record originates from a study of blood T cells in healthy people across ages. The V gene end was trimmed by 5 bases and the J gene end by 0 bases; junction bases not matched to a gene: 7. The CDR3 is made up of 16 amino acids. From germline, CDR1 is SGHTA and CDR2 FQGNSA. Sample-barcoded 5' priming and a J-beta primer mix drove a second PCR of 7 to 11 cycles. Using its own MiXCR run on the 5' RACE reads, TCRdb lists one record per CDR3 protein. The sample comprises around 2 million distinct CDR3 sequences, about two fifths of which are singletons, and roughly 23% rests with the top ten. The total RNA that was extracted per sample amounted to at least 5 micrograms. Study conclusions and caveats: Observed TCR beta diversity showed a strong correlation with the percentage of naive T cells as measured by flow cytometry.

Specimen: blood. The sequence was obtained from a human donor in good health. The rearrangement joins TRBV7-2 to TRBJ1-3, with 7 bases fitting TRBD1. The CDR3 nucleotides read TGTGCCAGCAGCCATGGACAGGTACTCTCTGGAAACACCATATATTTT. Protein: CASSHGQVLSGNTIYF.